This T cell receptor beta chain comes out of a study of T cells in tumors after PD-1 blockade. Overall study context: Patients received pembrolizumab 200 mg every 3 weeks or cemiplimab 350 mg every 2 weeks. Daily vismodegib 150 mg continued in a subset of anti-PD-1-treated patients. Findings and caveats of the study: Around 37% of tumor TCR clonotypes were also found in blood. Clonal replacement, not reinvigoration, is suggested for expanded exhausted CD8+ clones after therapy.

Profiled with immunoSEQ multiplex PCR; TCRdb holds only in-frame clones, not every one. The repertoire holds several thousand clones, with around two thirds as singletons. In its sample, this clone ranks as medium-sized (0.01 to 0.1%). Its antigen is unknown. The sequence was collected from a human donor with basal cell carcinoma. The source was tumor tissue, collected after anti-PD-1 treatment.

CDR3 DNA: TGTGCCAGCAGCCCAAGACAGGTCGCCTTACCTGAAGCTTTCTTT. Translated: CASSPRQVALPEAFF. J is TRBJ1-1 and V is TRBV5-4; the D gene is possibly TRBD1 (6 bases). CDR3 size: 15 residues. Germline CDR1 is SGHNT and CDR2 is YYREEE (reference sequence). Trimming cost V 4 bases and J 6 bases, with 19 bases left between them.